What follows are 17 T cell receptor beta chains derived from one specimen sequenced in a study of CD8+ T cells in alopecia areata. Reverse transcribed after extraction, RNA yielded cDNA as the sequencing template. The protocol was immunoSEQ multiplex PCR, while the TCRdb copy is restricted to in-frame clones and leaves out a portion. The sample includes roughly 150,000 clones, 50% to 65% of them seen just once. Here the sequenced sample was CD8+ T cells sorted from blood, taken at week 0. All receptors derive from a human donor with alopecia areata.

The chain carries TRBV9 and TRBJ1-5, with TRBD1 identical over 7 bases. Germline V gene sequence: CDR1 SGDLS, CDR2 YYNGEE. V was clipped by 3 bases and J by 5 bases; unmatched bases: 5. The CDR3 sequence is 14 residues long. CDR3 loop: CASSDRGGDQPQHF. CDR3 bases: TGTGCCAGCAGCGACAGGGGTGGCGATCAGCCCCAGCATTTT.

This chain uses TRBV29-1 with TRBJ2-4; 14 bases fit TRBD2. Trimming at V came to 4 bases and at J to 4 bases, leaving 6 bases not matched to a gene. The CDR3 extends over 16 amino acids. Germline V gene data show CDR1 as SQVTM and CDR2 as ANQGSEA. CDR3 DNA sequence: TGCAGCGTTGCCGGACTAGCGGGGGGCCCAAAAAACATTCAGTACTTC. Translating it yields CSVAGLAGGPKNIQYF.

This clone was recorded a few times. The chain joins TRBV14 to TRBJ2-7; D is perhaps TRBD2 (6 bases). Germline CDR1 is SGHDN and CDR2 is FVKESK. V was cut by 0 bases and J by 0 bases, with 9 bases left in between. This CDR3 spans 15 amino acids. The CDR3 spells CASSQERGSSYEQYF. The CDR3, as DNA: TGTGCCAGCAGCCAAGAACGGGGGTCCTCCTACGAGCAGTACTTC.

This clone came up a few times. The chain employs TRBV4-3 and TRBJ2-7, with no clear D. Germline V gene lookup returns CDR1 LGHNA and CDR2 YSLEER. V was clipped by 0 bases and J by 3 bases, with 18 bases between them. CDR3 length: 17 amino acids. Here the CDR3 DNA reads TGCGCCAGCAGCCAAGATATTACCGACGAGAGTCACTACGAGCAGTACTTC. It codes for CASSQDITDESHYEQYF.

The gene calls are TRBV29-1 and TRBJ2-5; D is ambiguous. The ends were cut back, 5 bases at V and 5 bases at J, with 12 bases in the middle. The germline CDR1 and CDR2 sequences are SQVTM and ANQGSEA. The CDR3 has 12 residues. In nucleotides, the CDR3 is TGCAGCGTTTGGATCAGGCAGGAGACCCAGTACTTC. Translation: CSVWIRQETQYF.

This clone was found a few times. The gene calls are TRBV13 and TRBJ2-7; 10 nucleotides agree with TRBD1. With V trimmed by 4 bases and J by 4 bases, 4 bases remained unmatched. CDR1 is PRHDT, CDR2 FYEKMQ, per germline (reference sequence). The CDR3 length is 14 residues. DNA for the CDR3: TGTGCCAGCAGCTCCCCGGGACAGGGGTACGAGCAGTACTTC. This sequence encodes CASSSPGQGYEQYF.

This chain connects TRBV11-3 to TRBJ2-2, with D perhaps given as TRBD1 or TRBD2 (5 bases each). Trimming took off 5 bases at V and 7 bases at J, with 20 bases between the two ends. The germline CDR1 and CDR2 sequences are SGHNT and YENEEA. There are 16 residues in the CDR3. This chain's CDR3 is CASSPLDSPSGGELFF. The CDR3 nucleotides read TGTGCCAGCAGCCCACTAGACAGTCCCAGCGGCGGGGAGCTGTTTTTT. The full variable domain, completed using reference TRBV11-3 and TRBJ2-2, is EAGVVQSPRYKIIEKKQPVAFWCNPISGHNTLYWYLQNLGQGPELLIRYENEEAVDDSQLPKDRFSAERLKGVDSTLKIQPAELGDSAVYLCASSPLDSPSGGELFFGEGSRLTVL.

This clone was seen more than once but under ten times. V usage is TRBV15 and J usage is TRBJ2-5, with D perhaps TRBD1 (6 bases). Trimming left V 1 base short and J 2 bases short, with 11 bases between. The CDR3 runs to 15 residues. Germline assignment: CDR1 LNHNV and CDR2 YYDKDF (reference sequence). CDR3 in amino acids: CATSRVQGVQETQYF. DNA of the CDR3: TGTGCCACCAGCAGAGTACAGGGAGTTCAAGAGACCCAGTACTTC.

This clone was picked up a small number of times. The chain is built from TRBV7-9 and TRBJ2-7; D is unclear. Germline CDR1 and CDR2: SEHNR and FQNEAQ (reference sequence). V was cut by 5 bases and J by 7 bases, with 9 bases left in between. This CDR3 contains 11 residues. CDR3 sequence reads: CASSPGREQYF. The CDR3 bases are TGTGCCAGCAGCCCAGGTCGGGAGCAGTACTTC.

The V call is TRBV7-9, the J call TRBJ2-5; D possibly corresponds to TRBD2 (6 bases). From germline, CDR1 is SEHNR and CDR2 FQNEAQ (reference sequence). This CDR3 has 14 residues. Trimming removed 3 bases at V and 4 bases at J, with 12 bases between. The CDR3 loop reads CASSLQGGGETQYF. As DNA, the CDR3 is TGTGCCAGCAGCTTGCAGGGAGGAGGAGAGACCCAGTACTTC.

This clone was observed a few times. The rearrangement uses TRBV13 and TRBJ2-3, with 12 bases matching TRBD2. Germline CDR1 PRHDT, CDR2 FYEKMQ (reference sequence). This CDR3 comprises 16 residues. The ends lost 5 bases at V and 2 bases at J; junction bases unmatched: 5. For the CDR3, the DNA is TGTGCCAGCAGCGTACGGACTAGCGGGGACACAGATACGCAGTATTTT. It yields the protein CASSVRTSGDTDTQYF.

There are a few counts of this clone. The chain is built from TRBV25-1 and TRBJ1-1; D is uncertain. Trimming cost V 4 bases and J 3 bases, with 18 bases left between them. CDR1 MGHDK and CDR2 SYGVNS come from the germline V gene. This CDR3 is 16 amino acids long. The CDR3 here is CASSGGWEREDTEAFF. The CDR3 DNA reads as TGTGCCAGCAGTGGGGGATGGGAACGGGAGGACACTGAAGCTTTCTTT.

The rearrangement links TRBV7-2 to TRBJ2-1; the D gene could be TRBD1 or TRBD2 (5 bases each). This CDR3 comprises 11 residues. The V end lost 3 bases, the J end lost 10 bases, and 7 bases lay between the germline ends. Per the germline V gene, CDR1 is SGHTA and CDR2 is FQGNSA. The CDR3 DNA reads TGTGCCAGCAGCTTCGGGACGGAGCAGTTCTTC. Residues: CASSFGTEQFF.

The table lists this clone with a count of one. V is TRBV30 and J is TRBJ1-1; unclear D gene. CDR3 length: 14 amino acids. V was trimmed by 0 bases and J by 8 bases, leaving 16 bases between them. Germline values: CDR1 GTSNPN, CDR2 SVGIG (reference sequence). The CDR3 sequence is CAWSVGSFGGEAFF. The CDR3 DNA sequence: TGTGCCTGGAGTGTGGGCAGCTTTGGCGGGGAAGCTTTCTTT.

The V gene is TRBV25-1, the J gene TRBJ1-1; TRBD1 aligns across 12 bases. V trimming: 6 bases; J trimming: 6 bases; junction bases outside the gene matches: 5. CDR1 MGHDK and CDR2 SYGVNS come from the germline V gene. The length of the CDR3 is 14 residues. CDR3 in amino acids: CASSRGQGAPEAFF. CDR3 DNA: TGTGCCAGCAGCAGGGGACAGGGGGCCCCTGAAGCTTTCTTT. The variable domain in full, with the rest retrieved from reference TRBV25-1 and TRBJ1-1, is EADIYQTPRYLVIGTGKKITLECSQTMGHDKMYWYQQDPGMELHLIHYSYGVNSTEKGDLSSESTVSRIRTEHFPLTLESARPSHTSQYLCASSRGQGAPEAFFGQGTRLTVV.

CDR3 amino acids: CAWSFDSNYGYTF. The DNA for the CDR3 is TGTGCCTGGAGTTTTGACAGCAACTATGGCTACACCTTC. The chain joins TRBV30 to TRBJ1-2; D is possibly TRBD1 (5 bases). V shed 2 bases and J shed 2 bases, with 9 bases lying between them. The V gene's germline CDR1 is GTSNPN and CDR2 SVGIG (reference sequence). The length of the CDR3 is 13 residues.

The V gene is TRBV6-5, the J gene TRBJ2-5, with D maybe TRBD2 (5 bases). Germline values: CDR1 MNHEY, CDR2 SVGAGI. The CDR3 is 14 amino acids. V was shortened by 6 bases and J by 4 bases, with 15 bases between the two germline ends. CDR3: CASSLRMEVETQYF. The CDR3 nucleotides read TGTGCCAGCAGCCTCCGAATGGAGGTAGAGACCCAGTACTTC.